This T cell receptor beta chain was captured by sequencing in a study of blood T cell repertoires in COVID-19. About the study: The United States, Italy and Spain provided the acute and convalescent COVID-19 samples.

Looked up from germline, CDR1 is MDHEN and CDR2 is SYDVKM. V lost 3 bases and J lost 6, with 15 bases in between. The CDR3 covers 15 residues. Two consecutive negative NP/OP PCR tests, clearance, or resolved symptoms defined Cohort 3 recovery. Original processing notes: Reference gene primer amplification yielded estimated nucleated cell counts. TCRdb's table, derived via immunoSEQ multiplex PCR, lists solely in-frame clones and lacks some. That table furnishes V, J and clone size, whereas the DNA furnished D and trimming. The sample records 400,000 to 450,000 clones, 90% being singletons. This receptor was identified in a man aged 18-30 years who had recovered from COVID-19. Sequenced sample: PBMCs or T cells enriched from blood (not recorded which). The rearrangement links TRBV28 to TRBJ1-5; D gene uncertain. CDR3 coding DNA: TGTGCCAGCAGTTTGTTGTTCGGTGAGGGTCAGCCCCAGCATTTT. This translates into CASSLLFGEGQPQHF.